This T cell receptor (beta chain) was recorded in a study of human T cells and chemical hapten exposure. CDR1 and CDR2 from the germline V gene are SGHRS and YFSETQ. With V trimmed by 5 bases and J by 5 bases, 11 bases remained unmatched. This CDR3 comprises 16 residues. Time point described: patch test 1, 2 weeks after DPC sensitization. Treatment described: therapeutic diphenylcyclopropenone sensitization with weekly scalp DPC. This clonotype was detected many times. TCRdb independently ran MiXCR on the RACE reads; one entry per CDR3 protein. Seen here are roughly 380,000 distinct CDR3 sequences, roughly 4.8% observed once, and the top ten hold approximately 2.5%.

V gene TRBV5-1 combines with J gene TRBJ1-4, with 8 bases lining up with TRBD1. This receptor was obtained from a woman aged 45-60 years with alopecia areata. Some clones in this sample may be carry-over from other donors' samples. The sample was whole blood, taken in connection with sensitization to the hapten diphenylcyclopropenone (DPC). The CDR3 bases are TGCGCCAGCAGTGAACAGGGGGGCACTGGGAATGAAAAACTGTTTTTT. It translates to CASSEQGGTGNEKLFF. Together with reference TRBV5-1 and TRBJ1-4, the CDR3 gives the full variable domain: KAGVTQTPRYLIKTRGQQVTLSCSPISGHRSVSWYQQTPGQGLQFLFEYFSETQRNKGNFPGRFSGRQFSNSRSEMNVSTLELGDSALYLCASSEQGGTGNEKLFFGSGTQLSVL.